This paragraph reports one TCR beta chain. Its antigen specificity is not known. HCMV-specific IgG was detected in serum with a commercial ELISA kit to determine HCMV serostatus. Ficoll density gradient centrifugation was used to isolate peripheral blood mononuclear cells from blood. As encoded in the germline V gene, CDR1 is MNHNS while CDR2 is SASEGT. The CDR3 spans 14 residues, from the cysteine through the phenylalanine. No DNA has been recorded. This sample stems from a study of T cells expressing NK-cell markers (dated by TCRdb to 2020 to 2021). As for the study more broadly: Eight donors provided sorted CD3+CD56+NKG2C+, CD3+CD56+NKG2C- and CD3+CD56-NKG2C+ T-cell subsets, whose TCR beta-chain repertoires were profiled. Among the eight sequenced donors, only one was HCMV-seronegative, while the other seven were HCMV-seropositive. Randomly selected healthy volunteers, three men and five women, were used as the eight sequenced donors. Libraries were sequenced as 2 x 150 bp reads on Illumina HiSeq 2000/2500, MiSeq or NextSeq.

The run used an Illumina HiSeq 2000. TCR beta cDNA libraries were made by 5'RACE template switching that added a universal primer site and unique molecular identifiers. cDNA synthesis was primed from the TCR beta constant segment and was followed by two successive PCR amplification steps. The authors processed their data as follows. Reads were demultiplexed and grouped by UMI with MIGEC, and clonotypes were assembled and quantified with MiTCR. Only TCR cDNA sequences supported by at least two reads were kept to exclude erroneous sequences. Downstream repertoire analysis used the tcR package, and clonotypes were matched across fractions by CDR3 nucleotide sequence plus V segment. Antigen specificity was annotated against VDJdb with VDJmatch, allowing one amino acid substitution in CDR3. TCRdb reprocessed the reads, reporting each CDR3 protein sequence once and no DNA. The V and J calls and clone size come from TCRdb's table, not from the authors' own analysis. The record for this sample contains 350,000 to 400,000 distinct CDR3 sequences. Together, the top ten hold about 11% of the sample.

The investigation overall reported the following: Whether the expanded NKG2C-expressing T cell clones were specific for HCMV antigens was left unclear. For over five donors, the dominant CD3+CD56+NKG2C+ clonotypes were among the top 10 CD8+ clonotypes and accounted for about 1.0-7.0% of CD8+ T cells. Those dominant clonotypes were again the most abundant among CD3+CD56-NKG2C+ cells in several donors, at about 25-65%.

The sequence links TRBV6-1 to TRBJ1-2; the D gene TCRdb calls, TRBD1, cannot be checked with no DNA. This clonotype was sampled from a woman in her fifties or sixties in good health. Donor details come from another sample of the same person, matched by shared clones. Sequencing was done on a sample of blood T cells: a sorted CD56 or NKG2C T cell subset, CD4+ or CD8+ T cells, or bulk PBMC T cells (not recorded which). This receptor has the CDR3 CATRDVPANYGYTF.